Listed below are T cell receptor beta chains from one sample, sequenced in a study of CXCR3-negative and CXCR3-positive naive CD8 T cells. No DNA is given; TCRdb re-called the 5' RACE reads and lists each CDR3 protein once. The sample is made up of some 120,000 distinct CDR3 sequences, and the top ten hold 0.59% of it. Sequenced sample: naive CXCR3+ CD8+ T cells from blood. The receptors derive from a human donor in good health. Some clones in this sample may be carry-over from other donors' samples. Each CDR3 is given with its conserved first and last residue.

J: TRBJ2-1
V: TRBV29-1
CDR3: CSVEDTGALYNEQFF

J: TRBJ1-3
V: TRBV7-2
CDR3: CASSLYSSSGNTIYF

J: TRBJ2-7
V: TRBV5-1
CDR3: CASSLGTGYEQYF

J: TRBJ2-7
V: TRBV5-1
CDR3: CASSFEGAGEQYF

J: TRBJ2-5
V: TRBV6-5
CDR3: CASSKLAGEGETQYF

J: TRBJ1-5
V: TRBV11-2
CDR3: CASSLSSGNQPQHF

J: TRBJ1-5
V: TRBV4-2
CDR3: CASSQDQWEYSNQPQHF

J: TRBJ2-1
V: TRBV29-1
CDR3: CSVGRENEQFF

J: TRBJ2-7
V: TRBV28
CDR3: CASTSDSYYEQYF

J: TRBJ1-1
V: TRBV7-9
CDR3: CASTPPGGYGFF

J: TRBJ1-1
V: TRBV9
CDR3: CASSVGDITEAFF

J: TRBJ1-5
V: TRBV9
CDR3: CASSVGQFNQPQHF

J: TRBJ2-7
V: TRBV19
CDR3: CASRPGHYYSYEQYF

J: TRBJ1-1
V: TRBV29-1
CDR3: CSGTGGTEAFF

J: TRBJ1-5
V: TRBV4-1
CDR3: CASSQADREDQPQHF

J: TRBJ2-7
V: TRBV20-1
CDR3: CSVRDSYTYEQYF

J: TRBJ1-2
V: TRBV4-3
CDR3: CASSPGGGLGYGYTF

J: TRBJ2-3
V: TRBV28
CDR3: CASSFLAGKTLPTDTQYF

J: TRBJ2-2
V: TRBV6-6
CDR3: CASSKFVGELFF

J: TRBJ2-3
V: TRBV5-5
CDR3: CASSSHRGGIWTDTQYF

J: TRBJ2-7
V: TRBV12-3/TRBV12-4
CDR3: CASSPLEGSSYEQYF

J: TRBJ2-3
V: TRBV2
CDR3: CASSTTGLAEPTDTQYF

J: TRBJ1-3
V: TRBV7-9
CDR3: CASSLEGREAGNTIYF

J: TRBJ2-1
V: TRBV12-3/TRBV12-4
CDR3: CAITTQGPVPNEQFF

J: TRBJ1-3
V: TRBV6-4
CDR3: CASSDPHRGCSGNTIYF

J: TRBJ2-7
V: TRBV30
CDR3: CAWSVAYGHSEQYF

J: TRBJ2-2
V: TRBV10-1
CDR3: CASSAGGSSGELFF

J: TRBJ1-1
V: TRBV4-1
CDR3: CASSQELFTEAFF